This T cell receptor (beta chain) comes out of a study of T cell responses to AZD1222 COVID-19 vaccine. About this clone: Antigen specificity is unknown.

Overall study findings and caveats: Baseline seropositivity occurred in only six AZD1222 recipients.

The protocol was immunoSEQ multiplex PCR, while the TCRdb copy is restricted to in-frame clones and leaves out a portion. The table lists about 130,000 clones, 75% to 85% of them singletons, with approximately 8% in the top ten. The junction had 2 bases not matched to a gene; V was cut back by 4 bases and J by 0 bases. From germline, CDR1 is KGHSH and CDR2 LQKENI. This CDR3 comprises 14 residues. The chain employs TRBV18 and TRBJ1-1, with 7 bases identical to TRBD1. This receptor was taken from an adult who received the MenACWY meningococcal vaccine as a control. The sequenced sample was peripheral blood, obtained 28 days after the second dose of the MenACWY control vaccine. CDR3 region: CASSLRGLNTEAFF. The CDR3 DNA follows: TGTGCCAGCTCACTAAGGGGGCTGAACACTGAAGCTTTCTTT.